The 7 T cell receptor beta chains reported below all come from one sample, sequenced in a study of human T cells and chemical hapten exposure. TCRdb re-called the RACE reads with MiXCR, one entry per CDR3 protein. The sample has some 300,000 distinct CDR3 sequences, about 5% seen once. Documented time point: pre-sensitization, week 0. Specified treatment: therapeutic diphenylcyclopropenone sensitization with weekly scalp DPC. Sequences were derived from whole blood, sampled in connection with sensitization to the hapten diphenylcyclopropenone (DPC). The source of these receptors is a woman younger than 30 with alopecia areata. Some clones in this sample may be carry-over from other donors' samples.

The chain combines TRBV7-9 with TRBJ2-1, with 14 bases aligning to TRBD2. V shed 1 base, J shed 3 bases, and the junction held 8 bases outside the gene matches. From germline, CDR1 is SEHNR and CDR2 FQNEAQ (reference sequence). This CDR3 has 19 residues. The CDR3, as DNA: TGTGCCAGCAGCTTAGTAGGCCGGACTAGCGGGGGGAACTACAATGAGCAGTTCTTC. Its translation: CASSLVGRTSGGNYNEQFF.

This clonotype was detected many times. In DNA form, the CDR3 reads TGTGCCAGCACCCCTAGGGGGAGCTCCTACGAGCAGTACTTC. Its translation is CASTPRGSSYEQYF. This chain uses TRBV7-2 with TRBJ2-7; a possible D gene is TRBD1 (6 bases). Germline V gives CDR1 SGHTA, CDR2 FQGNSA. The CDR3 contains 14 residues. Trimming took off 7 bases at V and 0 bases at J, with 13 bases between the two ends.

This clonotype was seen more than once but under ten times. V is TRBV6-2 or TRBV6-3 and J is TRBJ2-5; D gene unclear. The V gene lost 2 bases and the J gene lost 5 bases, with 21 bases spanning the gap. CDR1 is MNHEY and CDR2 is SVGEGT in the germline V gene. This CDR3 is 17 amino acids long. The CDR3 loop reads CASSYPVPGSQRETQYF. DNA of the CDR3: TGTGCCAGCAGTTACCCAGTACCGGGTTCCCAACGGGAGACCCAGTACTTC.

The chain employs TRBV5-1 and TRBJ2-5; a weak D match, TRBD2 (6 bases). The V gene's germline CDR1 is SGHRS and CDR2 YFSETQ. The CDR3 sequence is 14 residues long. Trimming took 0 bases from V and 5 from J, leaving 11 bases between them. CDR3 nucleotides: TGCGCCAGCAGCTTGGCTGAGGAGGGGGAGACCCAGTACTTC. It specifies CASSLAEEGETQYF.

Many counts were recorded for this clonotype. The rearrangement joins TRBV5-1 to TRBJ2-7; 9 positions agree with TRBD1. The V and J ends lost 4 bases and 1 base, in that order; junction bases with no gene match: 6. This CDR3 has 15 residues. CDR1 is SGHRS and CDR2 is YFSETQ in the germline V gene. The CDR3 DNA reads TGCGCCAGCAGCCCCACAGGGGGCGAGTCCTACGAGCAGTACTTC. It encodes CASSPTGGESYEQYF.

This clonotype was observed a handful of times. The chain uses TRBV14 and TRBJ1-2; D perhaps matches TRBD1 (5 bases). The CDR3 contains 17 residues. V was clipped by 4 bases and J by 4 bases, with 22 bases between them. Per germline, CDR1 SGHDN and CDR2 FVKESK. The CDR3: CASSLLPGHSEGYGYTF. CDR3 in DNA: TGTGCCAGCAGCCTCCTTCCAGGACACTCAGAGGGCTATGGCTACACCTTC.

The rearrangement links TRBV7-9 to TRBJ1-5; weak D call: TRBD1 (6 bases). With 5 bases removed from V and 7 bases from J, the gap between germline ends came to 9 bases. The CDR3 sequence is 12 residues long. Germline loops: CDR1 SEHNR, CDR2 FQNEAQ (reference sequence). CDR3 DNA: TGTGCCAGCAGCGGGGGCAGCCAGCCCCAGCATTTT. This encodes CASSGGSQPQHF.